This TCR beta chain was found in a study of shared clonotypes between healthy human individuals (dated by TCRdb to 2020 to 2021). Looking at the study overall: Three men and two women, aged 18 to 49 years, made up the cohort. Per donor, three plates each were used for CD4 naive and CD4 memory, two for CD8 naive, and one for CD8 memory. Different laboratories and diverse techniques were used to prepare libraries and sequence TCR repertoires, to increase sequencing depth and limit assay-specific biases. To estimate repertoire size and how much clonotypes are shared between individuals, the study performed deep sequencing of blood TCR repertoires from roughly five healthy adults. Leukapheresis yielded between about 0.8 and 8.9 billion PBMCs per donor. General findings and caveats noted by the study authors: Based on pairwise subsampling, the degree of clonotype sharing among donors was expected to be affected by sequencing depth. Larger estimated clonotype richness was generally found for naive subsets than for memory subsets. Clonotypes shared by all four sorted-subset donors showed higher generation probabilities than non-shared clonotypes. Incomplete sequencing was indicated by rarefaction of sorted-subset datasets, despite the large sequencing depth. Sampling was limited to blood, and TCR repertoires in tissue likely differ from TCR repertoires in blood. When a handful of donors were compared, the shared fraction of clonotypes was about 5% for naive CD4, 3.5% to 4% for naive CD8, about 2.4% for memory CD4, and about 0.36% for memory CD8. Because the study included only a small number of donors, the genetic and exposure-history diversity represented was limited.

Healthy HIV-negative adults with no recently reported acute infections or vaccinations were included as donors. Every donor was a Caucasian adult living in Nashville, Tennessee, USA. Magnetic negative selection was used to enrich CD4+ T cells, after which naive cells were positively selected on CD45RA and the negative fraction became the memory subset. After blood collection by leukapheresis, PBMCs were isolated using Ficoll-Histopaque density gradient centrifugation and then cryopreserved in the vapor phase of liquid nitrogen. Analytical flow cytometry was used to check the purity and quantity of every magnetically sorted T cell population. Each sorted fraction had its genomic DNA isolated and then quantified by UV absorbance on a Nanodrop 2000c. A few counts support this clone. There is no known antigen for this receptor. No much larger clone is present one base from it, and per-base qualities are unavailable.

Using the deep immunoSEQ assay, TCR CDR3 regions were amplified from genomic DNA by multiplex PCR. For each cell subset, the extracted genomic DNA was distributed evenly across all wells of several immunoSEQ 96-well plates, and each plate served as one replicate. For sorted subsets, roughly 190 ng of genomic DNA, equivalent to 25,000 to 35,000 T cell genomes, went into each replicate PCR. Purified libraries were quantified with a Qubit 3.0 fluorometer, sized on a Bioanalyzer 2100, and re-quantified with the KAPA Library Quantification kit. Each immunoSEQ 96-well plate was sequenced on its own single-read 150-cycle Illumina NextSeq 550 flow cell. The source study handled its data this way. Because the immunoSEQ output included only junctional sequences and no quality scores, the filtering could not be the same as the filtering used for full-length reads. Sequences were annotated with PyIR, a Python wrapper for IgBLAST v1.9, and V/J genes and CDR3 were assigned using IMGT germline references. Reads were filtered out if the reads had weak V/J assignments (E-value above 1e-6), no CDR3, stop codons, out-of-frame junctions, or ambiguous translated residues. A V3J clonotype was defined by an identical inferred V gene, J gene, and CDR3 amino acid sequence. To compute the percentage overlap between repertoires, the number of shared unique clonotypes was divided by the size of the smaller repertoire. Three approaches were used to assess repertoire richness: RTK rarefaction, the Chao1 estimator, and Recon v2.1 estimates of unobserved clonotypes. OLGA was used to compute generation probabilities for all TCRbeta clonotypes that the gDNA method yielded from a few donors. Held by TCRdb, this immuneACCESS table contains in-frame sequences only and omits some clones. Under half of the omission traces to an unresolved V gene where checked; the cause of the rest is unknown. V, J and clone size derive from that table, while D and trimming were established from the DNA sequence. This sample is represented by about 1.1 million clones; approximately 80% of them were singletons. The ten largest clones capture 0.4% to 0.55% of the sample.

Sequenced sample: memory CD4+ T cells from PBMCs. This sample's cell subset or site label indicates: CD45RA-negative fraction. The clonotype was recovered from a man younger than 35 in good health. Some clones in this sample may be carry-over from other donors' samples.

The DNA sequence follows: TGTGCCAGCACATTTGGACAGGGGCACACTGAAGCTTTCTTT. It translates as CASTFGQGHTEAFF. The rearranged segments are TRBV4-2 and TRBJ1-1, with 9 bases matching TRBD1. The CDR3 spans 14 residues, from the cysteine through the phenylalanine. Only the CDR3 DNA is retained, 42 bases long and in frame from the first base. Clipping removes 7 bases from V and 3 bases from J, with 6 as the unmatched junction base count. CDR1 and CDR2 are drawn from the germline V gene: LGHNA, YNFKEQ.